The 25 T cell receptor beta chains presented below share a single source sample, sequenced in a study of T cells in Graves' hyperthyroidism and ophthalmopathy. The TCR beta CDR3 regions underwent amplification using RNA transcripts as the source. Researchers ran a first-round RT-PCR on the TCR CDR3 using the HTBI primer set. One entry per CDR3 protein results from TCRdb running MiXCR on the multiplex PCR reads. The profile covers 600,000 or so distinct CDR3 sequences, with around 13% appearing a single time and around 13% taken by the ten largest. The sample taken for sequencing was blood. The receptors derive from a woman aged 45-60 years with Graves' ophthalmopathy.

The chain has TRBV7-9 and TRBJ2-5; TRBD1 or TRBD2 may be the D gene (5 bases each). CDR3 length: 15 amino acids. The V gene lost 2 bases and the J gene lost 2 bases, with 12 bases spanning the gap. The germline V gene has CDR1 SEHNR and CDR2 FQNEAQ (reference sequence). The CDR3 spells CASSLFKGPQETQYF. CDR3 DNA sequence: TGTGCCAGCAGCTTATTTAAGGGACCACAAGAGACCCAGTACTTC.

The J gene is TRBJ1-6, the V gene TRBV11-2; D uncertain. The CDR3 length is 14 residues. CDR1 SGHAT and CDR2 FQNNGV come from the germline V gene. V lost 4 bases and J lost 14, with 18 bases in between. CDR3 in amino acids: CASSSLKGRASLHF. CDR3 DNA sequence: TGTGCCAGCAGCTCCCTTAAGGGCCGGGCATCCCTCCACTTT.

This clonotype has a count of ten or more. The gene calls are TRBV28 and TRBJ1-2, with D perhaps matching TRBD1 (5 bases). The germline CDR1 and CDR2 sequences are MDHEN and SYDVKM. The CDR3 has 13 amino acids. The V end was cut by 5 bases, the J end by 2 bases, with 9 bases between. Written as DNA, the CDR3 is TGTGCCAGCAGTGCCAGGGTAAACTATGGCTACACCTTC. This translates into CASSARVNYGYTF.

This clonotype was picked up many times. The chain joins TRBV7-9 to TRBJ1-2; a weak D match, TRBD1 (6 bases). Germline CDR1 and CDR2: SEHNR and FQNEAQ (reference sequence). V shed 5 bases and J shed 6 bases, with 19 bases lying between them. CDR3 size: 15 residues. DNA for the CDR3: TGTGCCAGCAGCGGATACAGGGTTGGAGTAGATGGCTACACCTTC. Its translation: CASSGYRVGVDGYTF.

This clonotype was counted ten times or more. The genes are TRBV11-2 and TRBJ2-1; D is perhaps TRBD1 (5 bases). V dropped 1 base and J dropped 13 bases, with 17 bases sitting between them. This CDR3 is built from 14 residues. Germline assignment: CDR1 SGHAT and CDR2 FQNNGV. The CDR3 coding sequence is TGTGCCAGCAGCTTAGGTACTCGGCAGGGCCCACAGTTCTTC. Residues: CASSLGTRQGPQFF.

This clonotype was seen at least ten times. The chain combines TRBV6-1 with TRBJ2-7, with 10 bases matching TRBD2. Per germline, CDR1 MNHNS and CDR2 SASEGT. V was pared by 3 bases and J by 2 bases, with 7 bases of the junction left unmatched. The CDR3 spans 16 residues. CDR3 loop: CASSDPRTSGTYEQYF. The CDR3 nucleotides read TGTGCCAGCAGTGACCCTCGGACTAGCGGAACCTACGAGCAGTACTTC.

Ten or more counts support this clonotype. J is TRBJ2-3 and V is TRBV2, with TRBD2 matching 11 bases. The trim removed 8 bases at V and 2 bases at J, leaving 9 bases unmatched. The CDR3 sequence is 16 residues long. CDR1 and CDR2 (germline): SNHLY, FYNNEI. The CDR3 sequence: CASALAGGLYTDTQYF. The DNA for the CDR3 is TGTGCCAGCGCCTTAGCGGGAGGGCTATACACAGATACGCAGTATTTT.

This clonotype was detected only a few times. V and J are TRBV7-2 and TRBJ2-2, with 10 bases fitting TRBD1. V shed 5 bases, J shed 4 bases, and the junction held 7 bases outside the gene matches. Germline CDR1 and CDR2: SGHTA and FQGNSA. The CDR3 runs to 16 residues. The CDR3 sequence is CASSPGTGVRTGELFF. The CDR3 DNA reads TGTGCCAGCAGCCCCGGGACAGGGGTTCGCACCGGGGAGCTGTTTTTT.

This clonotype was picked up a small number of times. V gene TRBV6-1 combines with J gene TRBJ2-5; D unclear. The ends were cut back, 4 bases at V and 5 bases at J, with 11 bases in the middle. There are 13 residues in the CDR3. Germline assignment: CDR1 MNHNS and CDR2 SASEGT. The CDR3 loop reads CASSGSLLETQYF. CDR3 sequence (DNA): TGTGCCAGCAGTGGGAGCCTCTTGGAGACCCAGTACTTC.

This clonotype was counted at least ten times. The genes are TRBV28 and TRBJ1-2; 7 bases are shared with TRBD1. Germline CDR1 is MDHEN and CDR2 is SYDVKM. This CDR3 has 15 residues. V was clipped by 3 bases and J by 4 bases; unmatched bases: 8. The CDR3 reads CASSLRGRGGYGYTF. In DNA, the CDR3 is TGTGCCAGCAGTTTGAGGGGGCGCGGTGGCTATGGCTACACCTTC.

This clonotype has more than one count but fewer than ten. The chain links TRBV7-9 to TRBJ2-7; no definite D call. The CDR3 length is 14 residues. The V gene lost 6 bases and the J gene lost 3 bases, with 15 bases spanning the gap. Germline lookup yields CDR1 SEHNR and CDR2 FQNEAQ (reference sequence). This CDR3 reads CASSFLAENYEQYF. Written as DNA, the CDR3 is TGTGCCAGCAGTTTCCTGGCGGAGAACTACGAGCAGTACTTC.

This clonotype was counted ten times or more. The chain recombines TRBV5-1 with TRBJ1-6; D is unclear. Germline V gives CDR1 SGHRS, CDR2 YFSETQ. Trimming stripped 0 bases from V and 6 bases from J, with 4 bases between. This CDR3 has 13 amino acids. DNA of the CDR3: TGCGCCAGCAGCTTGGGTTTTAATTCACCCCTCCACTTT. As protein: CASSLGFNSPLHF.

The chain combines TRBV7-9 with TRBJ1-2; tentative D call: TRBD1 (5 bases). The CDR3 covers 11 residues. The V gene's germline CDR1 is SEHNR and CDR2 FQNEAQ (reference sequence). The V end was cut by 5 bases, the J end by 14 bases, with 15 bases between. The CDR3 region is CASSGTGPGTF. CDR3 in DNA: TGTGCCAGCAGCGGTACAGGACCGGGTACCTTC.

This clonotype was recorded at least ten times. This chain connects TRBV6-1 to TRBJ2-7; D might be TRBD2 (5 bases). V was pared by 0 bases and J by 0 bases, with 9 bases between. The length of the CDR3 is 15 residues. From germline, CDR1 is MNHNS and CDR2 SASEGT. The DNA of the CDR3 is TGTGCCAGCAGTGAAGCGCCTGGGAGCTCCTACGAGCAGTACTTC. As protein: CASSEAPGSSYEQYF.

This clonotype was recorded a few times. The V gene is TRBV6-1, the J gene TRBJ2-3, with D perhaps matching TRBD1 or TRBD2 (5 bases each). Germline-derived CDR1 and CDR2 are MNHNS and SASEGT. Deletions cut 6 bases from V and 6 bases from J, with 16 bases between. The CDR3 is 14 residues long. CDR3 loop: CASRTGTAKDTQYF. The CDR3 nucleotides are TGTGCCAGCAGAACCGGGACGGCGAAGGATACGCAGTATTTT.

This clonotype came up many times. The rearrangement links TRBV30 to TRBJ1-1; D is possibly TRBD1 (5 bases). Germline V CDR1 and CDR2: GTSNPN, SVGIG (reference sequence). The CDR3 is 14 residues long. Trimming left V 1 base short and J 3 bases short, with 12 bases between. CDR3 sequence reads: CAWSGIPGDTEAFF. In DNA form, the CDR3 reads TGTGCCTGGAGTGGAATCCCGGGGGACACTGAAGCTTTCTTT.

V is TRBV10-3 and J is TRBJ1-3, with TRBD1 matching 9 bases. Germline assignment: CDR1 ENHRY and CDR2 SYGVKD. Trimming cost V 6 bases and J 7 bases; bases outside gene matches: 4. This CDR3 comprises 13 residues. The CDR3 sequence: CAISLGQGNTIYF. DNA of the CDR3: TGTGCCATCAGCCTTGGACAGGGGAACACCATATATTTT.

In this sample, this clonotype turned up a few times. This chain connects TRBV13 to TRBJ2-7; either TRBD1 or TRBD2 may supply D (5 bases each). Between the trimmed V and J ends, which lost 4 bases and 2 bases, there was a span of 12 bases. CDR1 is PRHDT, CDR2 FYEKMQ, per germline (reference sequence). There are 14 residues in the CDR3. Written as DNA, the CDR3 is TGTGCCAGCAGCTCCGGGACCAAAACCTACGAGCAGTACTTC. Translation: CASSSGTKTYEQYF.

Concerning this clonotype itself: Just one base apart from a much larger clone, this may be a read error. The chain employs TRBV9 and TRBJ2-1; TRBD2 might be the D (5 bases). CDR3 size: 16 residues. Germline V gene data show CDR1 as SGDLS and CDR2 as YYNGEE. The CDR3 sequence: CASSVGGRGHINEQLF. The CDR3, as DNA: TGTGCCAGCAGCGTAGGTGGGAGAGGTCACATCAATGAGCAGCTCTTC.

The V call is TRBV6-1, the J call TRBJ2-2, with 9 bases identical to TRBD2. Germline V CDR1 and CDR2: MNHNS, SASEGT. This CDR3 spans 15 amino acids. The J segment lost 5 bases and the V segment lost 6 bases, leaving 7 bases of the junction unmatched. The CDR3 sequence is CASRGKAGGTGELFF. The CDR3 DNA reads as TGTGCCAGCAGGGGAAAAGCGGGAGGTACCGGGGAGCTGTTTTTT.

The chain joins TRBV19 to TRBJ2-5, with D unresolved. Trimming removed 8 bases from V and 0 bases from J, with 7 bases in between. CDR1 and CDR2 (germline): LNHDA, SQIVND (reference sequence). The CDR3 has 12 amino acids. In DNA form, the CDR3 reads TGTGCCAGTGGGCAGTACCAAGAGACCCAGTACTTC. It encodes CASGQYQETQYF.

There are many counts of this clonotype. V gene TRBV7-2 combines with J gene TRBJ1-2; D is unclear. The CDR3 is made up of 12 amino acids. Germline CDR1 SGHTA, CDR2 FQGNSA. V was clipped by 1 base and J by 5 bases, with 5 bases between them. Written as DNA, the CDR3 is TGTGCCAGCAGCTTAGACTGGTATGGCTACACCTTC. Translating gives CASSLDWYGYTF.

At least ten counts were recorded for this clonotype. The V gene is TRBV18, the J gene TRBJ2-3, with D unclear. The CDR3 loop spans 14 amino acids. Trimming left V 3 bases short and J 0 bases short, with 7 bases between. CDR1 is KGHSH, CDR2 LQKENI, per germline. This CDR3 is CASSPWGSTDTQYF. As DNA, the CDR3 is TGTGCCAGCTCACCCTGGGGAAGCACAGATACGCAGTATTTT.

In its sample, this clonotype was seen a few times. The rearrangement links TRBV6-1 to TRBJ2-2; D uncertain. V was clipped by 8 bases and J by 0 bases, with 7 bases between them. This CDR3 comprises 13 residues. CDR1 MNHNS and CDR2 SASEGT come from the germline V gene. CDR3 sequence: CASALTNTGELFF. CDR3 DNA sequence: TGTGCCAGCGCGTTAACGAACACCGGGGAGCTGTTTTTT.

This clonotype was seen at least ten times. The chain joins TRBV7-9 to TRBJ2-1, with 10 bases matching TRBD2. Germline values: CDR1 SEHNR, CDR2 FQNEAQ (reference sequence). The junction had 6 bases not matched to a gene; V was cut back by 2 bases and J by 5 bases. This CDR3 region has 16 residues. Written as DNA, the CDR3 is TGTGCCAGCAGCTTAAATAGCGGGAGGCCCAACAATGAGCAGTTCTTC. Its protein is CASSLNSGRPNNEQFF.